The clone carrying this TCR beta chain was observed a handful of times. TCRdb analysed the 5' RACE reads with MiXCR anew, one entry per CDR3 protein. The sample has around 200,000 distinct CDR3 sequences, approximately 10% seen once. These data originate in a study of T-cell memory formation after mild COVID-19. The CDR3 length is 15 residues. Per germline, CDR1 MNHNS and CDR2 SASEGT. Trimming cost V 6 bases and J 7 bases; bases outside gene matches: 6. Sequenced: PBMCs or a T cell subset sorted from them (not recorded which). The rearrangement joins TRBV6-1 to TRBJ2-2, with TRBD1 matching over 12 bases. The sequence was obtained from a man aged 18 to 35 who had mild COVID-19 (a few samples of this study predate the infection). Cell type and time point are not known. CDR3 sequence (DNA): TGTGCCAGCAGGGGGACAGGGGGCTTTATCGGGGAGCTGTTTTTT. Translated, it gives CASRGTGGFIGELFF.